This passage covers 18 T cell receptor beta chains from one sample sequenced in a study of PD-L1 blockade in urothelial cancer. Libraries were prepared by immunoSEQ multiplex PCR; TCRdb keeps only in-frame clonotypes and omits some of them. The table lists 35,000 to 45,000 clones, approximately 80% of them singletons, with 2.5% to 3% in the top ten. Sequenced here: PBMCs, sampled around atezolizumab (anti-PD-L1) treatment. These receptors were taken from an older man with urothelial cancer.

V is TRBV28 and J is TRBJ1-5, with a weak D call TRBD1 (5 bases). The CDR3 sequence is 16 residues long. Germline CDR1 reads MDHEN; CDR2 reads SYDVKM. Trimming left V 9 bases short and J 1 base short, with 19 bases between. CDR3 residues: CASPPHGGWSNQPQHF. The CDR3 nucleotides are TGTGCCAGTCCACCTCACGGGGGATGGAGCAATCAGCCCCAGCATTTT.

The rearrangement joins TRBV28 to TRBJ2-7, with D unclear. The germline V and J ends were trimmed by 6 bases and 0 bases, with 9 bases remaining between them. CDR3 length: 13 amino acids. CDR1 is MDHEN, CDR2 SYDVKM, per germline. CDR3 in DNA: TGTGCCAGCAGCCAAGTCAGCTCCTACGAGCAGTACTTC. Residues: CASSQVSSYEQYF.

The chain is built from TRBV7-3 and TRBJ2-7, with 14 nucleotides matching TRBD2. V shed 5 bases and J 5 bases; nucleotides not matched to a gene: 2. The CDR3 runs to 14 residues. CDR1 SGHTA and CDR2 FQGTGA come from the germline V gene. Here the CDR3 reads CASSPTSGRDEQYF. The CDR3 DNA reads as TGTGCCAGCAGCCCGACTAGCGGGAGGGACGAGCAGTACTTC.

The chain links TRBV4-3 to TRBJ2-1, with D maybe TRBD1 (7 bases). Per the germline V gene, CDR1 is LGHNA and CDR2 is YSLEER. The CDR3 has 13 amino acids. With 1 base removed from V and 13 bases from J, the gap between germline ends came to 14 bases. The CDR3 is CASSQARGTYQFF. The CDR3 region has the DNA TGCGCCAGCAGCCAAGCCAGGGGGACTTATCAGTTCTTC.

The J gene is TRBJ2-3, the V gene TRBV7-8; 7 bases are shared with TRBD1. Germline CDR1 is SGHVS and CDR2 is FQNEAQ. The CDR3 spans 15 residues. V trimming: 5 bases; J trimming: 1 base; junction bases outside the gene matches: 6. DNA for the CDR3: TGTGCCAGCAGCCACGAGGGGGCCGGCACAGATACGCAGTATTTT. Translating gives CASSHEGAGTDTQYF. Using reference TRBV7-8 and TRBJ2-3 for the parts outside the CDR3, the full variable domain is GAGVSQSPRYKVAKRGQDVALRCDPISGHVSLFWYQQALGQGPEFLTYFQNEAQLDKSGLPSDRFFAERPEGSVSTLKIQRTQQEDSAVYLCASSHEGAGTDTQYFGPGTRLTVL.

This clone was counted between two and nine times. The V and J genes are TRBV11-2 and TRBJ1-4; no clear D gene. V was clipped by 3 bases and J by 6 bases, with 11 bases between them. This CDR3 comprises 14 residues. Germline-derived CDR1 and CDR2 are SGHAT and FQNNGV. In nucleotides, the CDR3 is TGTGCCAGCAGCTTCTTTCAACACCATGAAAAACTGTTTTTT. Its protein is CASSFFQHHEKLFF. The full variable domain, in which reference TRBV11-2 and TRBJ1-4 provide the parts outside the CDR3, is EAGVAQSPRYKIIEKRQSVAFWCNPISGHATLYWYQQILGQGPKLLIQFQNNGVVDDSQLPKDRFSAERLKGVDSTLKIQPAKLEDSAVYLCASSFFQHHEKLFFGSGTQLSVL.

The chain employs TRBV7-3 and TRBJ2-3, with 7 bases that match TRBD1. V lost 3 bases to trimming and J lost 1 base; unmatched junction nucleotides: 1. This CDR3 has 14 amino acids. The germline V gene has CDR1 SGHTA and CDR2 FQGTGA. The CDR3 loop is CASSLGTGTDTQYF. CDR3 DNA: TGTGCCAGCAGCTTGGGGACAGGCACAGATACGCAGTATTTT.

The chain combines TRBV5-1 with TRBJ2-3, with D possibly TRBD1 on 5 matching bases. This CDR3 has 13 residues. Between the trimmed V and J ends, which lost 0 bases and 5 bases, there was a span of 7 bases. Germline V CDR1 and CDR2: SGHRS, YFSETQ. CDR3 residues: CASSLETEDTQYF. CDR3 in DNA: TGCGCCAGCAGCTTGGAGACAGAAGATACGCAGTATTTT.

DNA of the CDR3: TGTGCTAGTGGTTTGGGCAATTTGCTAGCGGGGGGAGCGGATACGCAGTATTTT. Translation gives CASGLGNLLAGGADTQYF. The rearrangement links TRBV12-5 to TRBJ2-3, with 11 nucleotides matching TRBD2. This CDR3 comprises 18 residues. With V trimmed by 1 base and J by 6 bases, 12 bases remained unmatched. CDR1 and CDR2 (germline): LGHNT, FRNRAP.

The V and J genes are TRBV7-2 and TRBJ2-5; D unclear. The CDR3 totals 12 residues. The V end was cut by 5 bases, the J end by 4 bases, with 8 bases between. The germline V gene encodes CDR1 SGHTA and CDR2 FQGNSA. CDR3 amino acids: CASSPPGETQYF. The CDR3 bases are TGTGCCAGCAGCCCGCCGGGAGAGACCCAGTACTTC.

In its sample, this clone was seen once. Other DNA sequences from this sample encode an identical CDR3 as well. This rearrangement joins TRBV30 to TRBJ2-3; TRBD2 might be the D (5 bases). V shed 0 bases and J shed 3 bases, with 7 bases lying between them. In germline, CDR1 is GTSNPN, CDR2 SVGIG (reference sequence). The CDR3 length is 13 residues. Here the CDR3 reads CAWSVGGTDTQYF. DNA for the CDR3: TGTGCCTGGAGTGTCGGCGGGACAGATACGCAGTATTTT.

The chain joins TRBV6-1 to TRBJ2-5, with D perhaps matching TRBD1 (5 bases). Trimming pared 5 bases from V and 4 bases from J, leaving 17 bases between. This CDR3 comprises 15 residues. Germline V gene sequence: CDR1 MNHNS, CDR2 SASEGT. CDR3 residues: CASSSARVTGETQYF. The DNA of the CDR3 is TGTGCCAGCAGTTCAGCCAGGGTAACCGGAGAGACCCAGTACTTC.

The chain links TRBV4-3 to TRBJ2-5, with D maybe TRBD2 (6 bases). The CDR3 totals 15 residues. Between the trimmed V and J ends, which lost 4 bases and 5 bases, there was a span of 17 bases. In germline, CDR1 is LGHNA, CDR2 YSLEER. CDR3 sequence: CASSPGTHTLETQYF. Written as DNA, the CDR3 is TGCGCCAGCAGCCCCGGGACTCACACTTTGGAGACCCAGTACTTC.

The V and J genes are TRBV11-3 and TRBJ2-1; maybe TRBD2 (5 bases). The CDR3 length is 13 residues. Trimming took 5 bases from V and 10 from J, leaving 15 bases between them. The germline CDR1 and CDR2 sequences are SGHNT and YENEEA. In DNA, the CDR3 is TGTGCCAGCAGCCACGGTAGGACTGTCGAGCAGTTCTTC. This codes for CASSHGRTVEQFF.

The rearrangement uses TRBV5-1 and TRBJ2-7, with TRBD2 identical over 8 bases. Germline values: CDR1 SGHRS, CDR2 YFSETQ. Trimming cost V 2 bases and J 2 bases; bases outside gene matches: 9. The CDR3 sequence is 16 residues long. Here the CDR3 reads CASSFGSGSLTYEQYF. Written as DNA, the CDR3 is TGCGCCAGCAGCTTTGGGAGCGGGAGCCTCACCTACGAGCAGTACTTC.

The chain's CDR3 is CAISESMSGSGNQPQHF. CDR3 coding DNA: TGTGCCATCAGTGAGTCGATGTCGGGGTCCGGCAATCAGCCCCAGCATTTT. V gene TRBV10-3 combines with J gene TRBJ1-5; D is undetermined. The germline V and J ends were trimmed by 0 bases and 2 bases, with 14 bases remaining between them. Germline assignment: CDR1 ENHRY and CDR2 SYGVKD. The CDR3 spans 17 residues.

This chain joins TRBV6-1 and TRBJ2-7, with 8 positions matching TRBD1. The CDR3 contains 13 residues. V shed 3 bases, J shed 5 bases, and the junction held 3 bases outside the gene matches. Germline lookup yields CDR1 MNHNS and CDR2 SASEGT. CDR3 amino acids: CASSEEDRDEQYF. CDR3 DNA sequence: TGTGCCAGCAGTGAGGAGGACAGGGACGAGCAGTACTTC.

This rearrangement joins TRBV19 to TRBJ2-7, with TRBD1 matching over 9 bases. The CDR3 has 17 residues. The germline CDR1 and CDR2 sequences are LNHDA and SQIVND (reference sequence). Trimming cost V 0 bases and J 0 bases; bases outside gene matches: 6. The CDR3 bases are TGTGCCAGTAGTATAGATGGGGACAGGGTTAACTCCTACGAGCAGTACTTC. Translated, it gives CASSIDGDRVNSYEQYF.